The rows below give T cell receptor beta chains drawn from one sample of a study of vaccination and CD4 T cells after COVID-19. For these TCRs, the target antigens are not known. TCRdb re-called the PCR reads with MiXCR, one entry per CDR3 protein. In the table there are some 3,500 distinct CDR3 sequences, about 20% of which are singletons. The sequencing sample was made of CD4+ T cells from blood, cultured in vitro. All receptors come from a human donor who had recovered from COVID-19. Each CDR3 is given without its conserved first and last residue. Rows give clone size only sometimes, using once, few, many, or a class for an expanded clone.

J,V,size,CDR3
TRBJ2-7,TRBV2,few,ASSDGGVFSSYEQY
TRBJ2-7,TRBV7-2,few,ASSPDRARIYEQY
TRBJ2-3,TRBV4-1,few,ASSHDGLSTDTQY
TRBJ1-5,TRBV19,few,ASSIKVIQPQH
TRBJ2-7,TRBV20-1,few,STGQGAYEQY
TRBJ2-2,TRBV30,medium-sized,AWSRHNTGELF
TRBJ2-7,TRBV5-1,.,ASSLGDRGSYEQY
TRBJ2-6,TRBV6-5,.,ASSWASGANVLT
TRBJ2-1,TRBV7-7,.,ASSLGVAGVNEQF
TRBJ1-1,TRBV5-1,few,ASSSYVTNTEAF
TRBJ1-5,TRBV23-1,few,ASSHTGGNQPQH
TRBJ2-3,TRBV5-1,few,ASSLEVEGSTQY
TRBJ2-5,TRBV2,few,ASSEASKETQY
TRBJ2-1,TRBV27,.,ASSSPTEGLNEQF
TRBJ1-5,TRBV30,medium-sized,AWGDSNSNQPQH
TRBJ2-3,TRBV11-2,.,ASSPSVGLTDTQY
TRBJ2-5,TRBV5-5,.,ASSRSGRWEDETQY
TRBJ1-2,TRBV5-4,few,ASSLRGNYGYT